The 13 T cell receptor beta chains reported below all come from one sample, sequenced in a study of CD4 and CD8 cells across lung adenocarcinoma regions. TCRdb re-called the PCR reads through MiXCR, storing one row per CDR3 protein. The repertoire holds some 5,000 distinct CDR3 sequences, with about 45% as singletons. Material for sequencing was CD4+ T cells from the margin of a lung tumor. The receptors come from a female donor with lung adenocarcinoma. The CD4 and CD8 labels of this study may be unreliable.

With regard to this clonotype: The junction departs from the called germline gene at one end, perhaps through a read error. V and J are TRBV10-2 and TRBJ2-1, with D perhaps TRBD1 or TRBD2 (6 bases each). The CDR3 is 11 amino acids. Germline CDR1 reads WSHSY; CDR2 reads SAAADI. The CDR3 sequence is CASTEGGEQFF. The CDR3 bases are TGCGCCAGCACTGAGGGGGGTGAGCAGTTCTTC.

This clonotype counts as medium-sized. This chain connects TRBV7-2 to TRBJ2-4, with no clear D. This CDR3 has 16 residues. Germline values: CDR1 SGHTA, CDR2 FQGNSA. V lost 3 bases and J lost 0, with 12 bases in between. In DNA form, the CDR3 reads TGTGCCAGCAGCTTCAGTTTGCTATTAGCCAAAAACATTCAGTACTTC. This encodes CASSFSLLLAKNIQYF.

In this sample, this clonotype is medium-sized (0.01 to 0.1%). V is TRBV6-2 or TRBV6-3 and J is TRBJ2-3; 7 bases fit TRBD2. This CDR3 comprises 18 residues. CDR1 and CDR2 (germline): MNHEY, SVGEGT. V was clipped by 5 bases and J by 0 bases; unmatched bases: 14. The DNA for the CDR3 is TGTGCCAGCAGTGGCCGGGAGGCGCCCATGATTAGCACAGATACGCAGTATTTT. This codes for CASSGREAPMISTDTQYF.

The chain couples TRBV24-1 to TRBJ2-3; the match to TRBD1 covers 9 bases. The DNA end lines up better with TRBJ2-1; the J call may be wrong. Germline values: CDR1 KGHDR, CDR2 SFDVKD. This CDR3 has 14 amino acids. CDR3 nucleotide sequence: TGTGCCACCAGTGGCTGGACAGGGGATTATGAGCAGTTCTTC. The encoded protein is CATSGWTGDYEQFF.

For the CDR3, the DNA is TGCGCCAGCAGCTCGGGCCTAGGGTACGAGCAGTACTTC. Encoded protein: CASSSGLGYEQYF. The chain recombines TRBV5-1 with TRBJ2-7; D unresolved. V lost 3 bases and J lost 4, with 11 bases in between. CDR3 length: 13 residues. Germline CDR1 SGHRS, CDR2 YFSETQ.

With respect to this clonotype: The CDR3 does not end in the conserved phenylalanine or tryptophan, so this is likely a read error. No DNA is shown, since the ends of the CDR3 on it are uncertain; the CDR3 is the one TCRdb lists. The rearrangement uses TRBV6-2 or TRBV6-3 and TRBJ2-1; the table's D call, TRBD1, has no DNA check behind it. Germline assignment: CDR1 MNHEY and CDR2 SVGEGT. The CDR3 totals 11 residues, both ends included. The CDR3 loop is CASTDPGLRLV.

The sample holds a few counts of this clonotype. CDR3 region: CASSRTEQFF. The CDR3 bases are TGTGCCAGCAGTAGGACTGAGCAGTTCTTC. J is TRBJ2-1 and V is TRBV6-1; no firm D call. V lost 5 bases and J lost 9, with 5 bases in between. From germline, CDR1 is MNHNS and CDR2 SASEGT. This CDR3 region has 10 residues.

The chain is built from TRBV7-2 and TRBJ2-3; weak D call: TRBD2 (6 bases). Germline lookup yields CDR1 SGHTA and CDR2 FQGNSA. Trimming left V 3 bases short and J 0 bases short, with 10 bases between. This CDR3 has 15 residues. CDR3 amino acids: CASSLDYSSTDTQYF. The CDR3 DNA follows: TGTGCCAGCAGCTTGGACTATAGTAGCACAGATACGCAGTATTTT.

V and J are TRBV6-5 and TRBJ2-5; D gene unclear. CDR1 is MNHEY, CDR2 SVGAGI, per germline. The germline V and J ends were trimmed by 5 bases and 0 bases, with 7 bases remaining between them. The CDR3 has 13 residues. For the CDR3, the DNA is TGTGCCAGCAGTCACCCGTACCAAGAGACCCAGTACTTC. It yields the protein CASSHPYQETQYF.

About this clonotype: The junction departs from germline at one end; a sequencing error may be responsible. This chain links TRBV11-2 with TRBJ2-3; the D is unclear. CDR3 size: 16 residues. Germline CDR1 reads SGHAT; CDR2 reads FQNNGV. The CDR3 sequence: CASSLGGLCVRDTQYF. CDR3 DNA: TGTGCCAGCAGCTTAGGGGGTCTGTGTGTGAGAGATACTCAGTACTTT.

By share, this clonotype counts as medium-sized. The chain combines TRBV6-1 with TRBJ2-1, with 10 nucleotides matching TRBD2. The V gene end was trimmed by 4 bases and the J gene end by 8 bases; junction bases not matched to a gene: 8. Germline assignment: CDR1 MNHNS and CDR2 SASEGT. CDR3 size: 15 residues. CDR3 sequence reads: CASSGLAGDVDEQFF. In nucleotides, the CDR3 is TGTGCCAGCAGTGGGCTAGCGGGAGATGTTGATGAGCAGTTCTTC.

The J gene is TRBJ2-3, the V gene TRBV3-1; D is possibly TRBD2 (5 bases). Germline V gene sequence: CDR1 LGHDT, CDR2 YNNKEL (reference sequence). The V gene lost 5 bases and the J gene lost 1 base, with 16 bases spanning the gap. The CDR3 loop spans 16 amino acids. This CDR3 reads CASSSRTLGGTDTQYF. Written as DNA, the CDR3 is TGTGCCAGCAGCTCTAGGACTCTGGGTGGCACAGATACGCAGTATTTT.

This clonotype was seen repeatedly, ten times or more. V is TRBV6-2 or TRBV6-3 and J is TRBJ1-1; no definite D call. This CDR3 region has 15 residues. The ends were cut back, 2 bases at V and 0 bases at J, with 10 bases in the middle. Germline CDR1 MNHEY, CDR2 SVGEGT. The CDR3 loop is CASSYLSQMNTEAFF. Written as DNA, the CDR3 is TGTGCCAGCAGTTACCTCTCGCAGATGAACACTGAAGCTTTCTTT.